These T cell receptor beta chains were read from a single sample in a study of molecular identifiers for immune sequencing clone quantification. In TCRdb, the PCR reads were re-called with MiXCR into one record per CDR3 protein. The data show about 510,000 distinct CDR3 sequences, over 20% seen once. The sample comprised naive CD8+ T cells from blood, with Jurkat cell RNA spiked in. These receptors came from a human donor in good health. Some libraries in this study had Jurkat cell RNA spiked in. Each CDR3 is given with its conserved first and last residue. Clone size appears in some rows only: once, few, many, or a class for an expanded clone.

clone_size | v_call | cdr3_length | cdr3_aa
many | TRBV19 | 12 | CASSIGVTEAFF
few | TRBV18 | 16 | CASSQTGTSSPYEQYF
NA | TRBV4-3 | 12 | CASSQDSNEQFF
NA | TRBV2 | 11 | CASREYNEQLF
few | TRBV24-1 | 15 | CATSDKNRGPYGYTF
few | TRBV3-1 | 14 | CASSQDREVQPQHF
many | TRBV7-9 | 16 | CASTPGPGHSTDTQYF
few | TRBV7-2 | 15 | CASSSGPTYQETQYF
NA | TRBV7-9 | 13 | CASSPTRGKTQYF
NA | TRBV4-3 | 14 | CASSQWTRQETQYF
many | TRBV7-8 | 13 | CASSFPPKETQYF
many | TRBV4-1 | 15 | CASSRSTGETDTQYF
many | TRBV2 | 16 | CASSPGLAGLTDTQYF
few | TRBV15 | 15 | CATSTYREGNQPQHF
few | TRBV11-2 | 16 | CASSFHLDRSTDTQYF
many | TRBV5-1 | 15 | CASSLGGPLNTEAFF
few | TRBV27 | 14 | CASSSTAKNTEAFF
many | TRBV6-6 | 11 | CASSQSPEQYF
many | TRBV29-1 | 15 | CSAGLAGVYTGELFF
few | TRBV7-8 | 15 | CASSLVSGAGETQYF
NA | TRBV6-2/TRBV6-3 | 10 | CASSYDRQYF
NA | TRBV5-3 | 15 | CASGLYEGHTDTQYF
many | TRBV6-2/TRBV6-3 | 13 | CASSLGRVQPQHF
NA | TRBV7-9 | 16 | CASSPRRGTSRDTQYF
few | TRBV20-1 | 13 | CSAIGLHYNEQFF
few | TRBV6-2/TRBV6-3 | 16 | CASSDLKYGLIYGYTF
few | TRBV2 | 16 | CASSEAPSGYSYEQYF
few | TRBV28 | 17 | CASSYLEMAELNYGYTF
many | TRBV27 | 13 | CASSLGADYEQYF
NA | TRBV4-3 | 14 | CASSSRTPNQGAFF
few | TRBV6-2/TRBV6-3 | 16 | CASSRLAGDYTGELFF
many | TRBV7-9 | 14 | CASSNRGDRGEQYF
NA | TRBV7-9 | 20 | CASSSTHTSLLAGNSYEQYF
many | TRBV3-1 | 13 | CASSYDSRNTIYF
few | TRBV18 | 15 | CASSPAALSGNTIYF
few | TRBV5-4 | 15 | CASSLDLQAYYGYTF
once | TRBV11-2 | 16 | CAGSLVRGDSYNEQFF
many | TRBV29-1 | 15 | CSVEGEWDRQETQYF
many | TRBV4-3 | 13 | CASSGDWGTEAFF
many | TRBV6-1 | 13 | CASSGTGTLQNTF
many | TRBV7-9 | 15 | CASSPNRDISTKQYF
few | TRBV30 | 14 | CAWNSDASYNEQFF
many | TRBV7-2 | 17 | CASSWGTSGGAVETQYF
many | TRBV19 | 15 | CASSPMEGGFQPQHF
many | TRBV12-3/TRBV12-4 | 17 | CASGGYGQSSGANVLTF
NA | TRBV6-6 | 13 | CASTTAISYEQYF
NA | TRBV20-1 | 15 | CSAISGKQGQYGYTF
once | TRBV7-3 | 14 | CASSLVGAQDTQYF
many | TRBV5-4 | 15 | CASSLVAGETGELFF
few | TRBV6-5 | 16 | CASSGFLGQATDTQYF
NA | TRBV19 | 16 | CASSIAPRVFTDTQYF
NA | TRBV7-9 | 14 | CASSLDDNGNTIYF
NA | TRBV15 | 16 | CATSRPTGGSTGELFF
few | TRBV2 | 14 | CASRLTSDLYEQYF